The 2 T cell receptor beta chains below were found in one sample sequenced in a study of blood T cell repertoires in COVID-19. Clones were sequenced by immunoSEQ multiplex PCR, and TCRdb holds only the in-frame ones, with some missing. The sample holds roughly 230,000 clones, around 82% seen once. Sequencing was done on a sample of peripheral blood. These receptors originate from a man aged 50 to 59 with active or convalescent COVID-19.

By share of the sample, this clone is medium-sized. The chain is built from TRBV28 and TRBJ1-2; TRBD1 is a possible D gene (5 bases). Germline V gene data show CDR1 as MDHEN and CDR2 as SYDVKM. V was pared by 3 bases and J by 0 bases, with 11 bases between. The CDR3 has 15 residues. CDR3 loop: CASSLGGNSNYGYTF. DNA of the CDR3: TGTGCCAGCAGTTTGGGGGGTAATTCTAACTATGGCTACACCTTC.

The genes are TRBV7-9 and TRBJ2-1, with a tentative D call TRBD1 (5 bases). CDR1 is SEHNR and CDR2 is FQNEAQ in the germline V gene (reference sequence). Trimming removed 1 base at V and 6 bases at J, with 13 bases between. The CDR3 runs 15 residues. CDR3 in amino acids: CASSLEGNLFNEQFF. In nucleotides, the CDR3 is TGTGCCAGCAGCTTAGAGGGGAATTTGTTCAATGAGCAGTTCTTC.